The 13 T cell receptor beta chains below were found in one sample sequenced in a study of cytotoxic CD8 clonotypes in ibrutinib-treated CLL. TCRdb keeps only in-frame clones here, not all; method: immunoSEQ multiplex PCR. The sample includes about 24,000 clones, about 81% of them seen just once. The input for sequencing was PBMCs, taken before ibrutinib treatment. The receptor set was obtained from a human donor with chronic lymphocytic leukemia.

This chain connects TRBV18 to TRBJ2-1; D gene unclear. The CDR3 is 11 amino acids. In germline, CDR1 is KGHSH, CDR2 LQKENI. V lost 3 bases and J 8 bases, leaving 5 bases between the germline ends. This CDR3 reads CASSPKDEQFF. CDR3 bases: TGTGCCAGCTCACCCAAGGATGAGCAGTTCTTC.

The V call is TRBV15, the J call TRBJ2-3, with D perhaps matching TRBD2 (6 bases). The CDR3 runs 13 residues. Germline assignment: CDR1 LNHNV and CDR2 YYDKDF (reference sequence). Trimming cost V 1 base and J 4 bases, with 6 bases left between them. The CDR3 loop is CATSRGGADTQYF. CDR3 nucleotides: TGTGCCACCAGCAGAGGGGGGGCAGATACGCAGTATTTT.

This chain links TRBV28 with TRBJ1-4; no clear D. Trimming left V 5 bases short and J 3 bases short, with 4 bases between. This CDR3 is 12 amino acids long. Germline-derived CDR1 and CDR2 are MDHEN and SYDVKM. CDR3 in amino acids: CASSAANEKLFF. The DNA of the CDR3 is TGTGCCAGCAGTGCCGCTAATGAAAAACTGTTTTTT.

The chain recombines TRBV14 with TRBJ2-3; D gene unclear. CDR1 and CDR2 from the germline V gene are SGHDN and FVKESK. V lost 4 bases to trimming and J lost 4 bases, with 15 bases between them. The CDR3 runs to 15 residues. The CDR3 sequence: CASSRPGTTPDTQYF. The CDR3 nucleotides read TGTGCCAGCAGCCGCCCGGGCACTACCCCAGATACGCAGTATTTT.

The chain links TRBV6-5 to TRBJ1-2; D unresolved. Germline V gene sequence: CDR1 MNHEY, CDR2 SVGAGI. V lost 6 bases and J lost 8, with 16 bases in between. This CDR3 is 13 amino acids long. The chain's CDR3 is CASRVHRGGGYTF. As DNA, the CDR3 is TGTGCCAGCAGGGTTCATCGCGGCGGAGGCTACACCTTC.

This clone was counted a single time. The genes are TRBV27 and TRBJ1-1; D remains unclear. Trimming cost V 0 bases and J 0 bases, with 8 bases left between them. The CDR3 is made up of 15 amino acids. From germline, CDR1 is MNHEY and CDR2 SMNVEV (reference sequence). CDR3 residues: CASSLSIAMNTEAFF. The CDR3 nucleotides read TGTGCCAGCAGTTTATCGATAGCCATGAACACTGAAGCTTTCTTT.

V and J are TRBV5-1 and TRBJ2-1; D is tentatively TRBD1 or TRBD2 (5 bases each). The CDR3 covers 15 residues. Trimming removed 1 base from V and 5 bases from J, with 13 bases in between. The germline CDR1 and CDR2 sequences are SGHRS and YFSETQ. The CDR3, as DNA: TGCGCCAGCAGCTTGATCTCGGGACGGAACAATGAGCAGTTCTTC. Amino acid sequence: CASSLISGRNNEQFF.

The rearrangement joins TRBV9 to TRBJ2-1; D ambiguous. Looked up from germline, CDR1 is SGDLS and CDR2 is YYNGEE. The CDR3 has 12 residues. V lost 1 base and J lost 10, with 9 bases in between. The CDR3 sequence is CASSVRDFEQFF. The DNA for the CDR3 is TGTGCCAGCAGCGTAAGAGACTTCGAGCAGTTCTTC.

V gene TRBV28 combines with J gene TRBJ2-3; 7 nucleotides agree with TRBD2. V was pared by 8 bases and J by 0 bases, with 5 bases of the junction left unmatched. CDR1 is MDHEN, CDR2 SYDVKM, per germline. The CDR3 runs 14 residues. Written as DNA, the CDR3 is TGTGCCAGCTTTAGCGGGCCTAGCACAGATACGCAGTATTTT. Its translation is CASFSGPSTDTQYF.

The chain joins TRBV14 to TRBJ1-2; 7 bases align to TRBD1. CDR3 length: 17 residues. Per the germline V gene, CDR1 is SGHDN and CDR2 is FVKESK. The V segment lost 3 bases and the J segment 4 bases; nucleotides outside the gene matches: 14. As DNA, the CDR3 is TGTGCCAGCAGCCATGATATTCCGGGACAGCCTCTCTATGGCTACACCTTC. Its translation: CASSHDIPGQPLYGYTF. The entire variable domain, with the rest obtained from reference TRBV14 and TRBJ1-2, is as follows: EAGVTQFPSHSVIEKGQTVTLRCDPISGHDNLYWYRRVMGKEIKFLLHFVKESKQDESGMPNNRFLAERTGGTYSTLKVQPAELEDSGVYFCASSHDIPGQPLYGYTFGSGTRLTVV.

V gene TRBV5-1 combines with J gene TRBJ2-2; D is possibly TRBD1 or TRBD2 (5 bases each). V lost 4 bases and J 5 bases, leaving 15 bases between the germline ends. Germline-derived CDR1 and CDR2 are SGHRS and YFSETQ. The CDR3 is 15 residues long. DNA of the CDR3: TGCGCCAGCAGCCCCGCGGGCCAGGGAACCGGGGAGCTGTTTTTT. Translation: CASSPAGQGTGELFF.

The rearrangement uses TRBV10-3 and TRBJ1-2, with D maybe TRBD1 (5 bases). V shed 0 bases and J shed 7 bases, with 15 bases lying between them. The germline CDR1 and CDR2 sequences are ENHRY and SYGVKD. There are 15 residues in the CDR3. The CDR3 DNA is TGTGCCATCAGTGAGTCGACCCCAGGGAGAATTGGCTACACCTTC. The encoded protein is CAISESTPGRIGYTF.

The chain combines TRBV19 with TRBJ1-3; tentatively, D is TRBD1 (6 bases). The germline gives CDR1 LNHDA, CDR2 SQIVND (reference sequence). V was cut by 11 bases and J by 7 bases, with 15 bases left in between. The CDR3 consists of 12 residues. Written as DNA, the CDR3 is TGTGCCTCTAGGGGGGCGGAGAACACCATATATTTT. As protein: CASRGAENTIYF.